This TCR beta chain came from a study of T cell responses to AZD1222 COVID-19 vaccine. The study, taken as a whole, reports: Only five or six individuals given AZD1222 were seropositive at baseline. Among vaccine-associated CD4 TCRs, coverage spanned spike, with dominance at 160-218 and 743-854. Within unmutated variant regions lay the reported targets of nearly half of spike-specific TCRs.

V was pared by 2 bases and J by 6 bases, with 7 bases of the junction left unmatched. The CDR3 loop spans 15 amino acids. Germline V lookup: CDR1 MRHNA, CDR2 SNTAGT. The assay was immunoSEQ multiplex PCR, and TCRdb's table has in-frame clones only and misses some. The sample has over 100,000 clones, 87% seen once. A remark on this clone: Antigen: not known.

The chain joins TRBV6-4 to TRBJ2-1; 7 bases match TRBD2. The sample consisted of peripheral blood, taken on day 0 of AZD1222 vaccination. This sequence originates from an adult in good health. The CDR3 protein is CASSDLVGGTNEQFF. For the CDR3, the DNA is TGTGCCAGCAGTGACCTCGTCGGGGGGACCAATGAGCAGTTCTTC.